Given below is one TCR beta chain in context. The junction shows a germline mismatch at one end, possibly a read error. The data derive from a study of control samples from healthy donors and cancer patients. Assay: immunoSEQ multiplex PCR; the TCRdb copy retains only in-frame clones and omits some. The data hold around 120,000 clones, with roughly 91% observed a single time. Germline assignment: CDR1 SEHNR and CDR2 FQNEAQ (reference sequence). The CDR3 consists of 11 residues. Sample: PBMCs. The V and J genes are TRBV7-9 and TRBJ1-4, with D hard to call. This sequence was found in a man over 45 with head and neck cancer. As DNA, the CDR3 is TGTACCAGCAGCTACTCCGGAAAACTGTTTTTT. It yields the protein CTSSYSGKLFF.